These 9 T cell receptor beta chains were sequenced from one sample in a study of radiation and T cells in renal cell carcinoma (dated by TCRdb to the early 2020s). Library preparation employed the immunoSEQ multiplex PCR assay. This immuneACCESS table, as held by TCRdb, lists in-frame sequences with V and J called but not all clones. Of the missing ones, under half trace to an unresolved V gene in checked studies; the others have no known cause. The sample table lists tens of thousands of clones, 82% of them with a count of one. Of the sample, around 6.3% is held by the ten largest clones. The label giving this sample's time point can be read as: baseline pretreatment blood. Read against the paper, the sample's treatment or condition label means: 15 Gy SBRT to primary tumor, nephrectomy 4 weeks later. The starting material was blood, obtained from a patient whose treatment included radiotherapy and nephrectomy. Receptors originate from a man aged 60-69 years with renal cell carcinoma.

The chain carries TRBV6-5 and TRBJ2-4, with D perhaps matching TRBD1 or TRBD2 (6 bases each). This CDR3 contains 13 residues. V gave up 2 bases and J gave up 5 bases, with 7 bases separating them. Germline CDR1 and CDR2: MNHEY and SVGAGI. In nucleotides, the CDR3 is TGTGCCAGCAGTTACGGGGGGCAAAACATTCAGTACTTC. Translating gives CASSYGGQNIQYF.

The V call is TRBV5-1, the J call TRBJ1-1; D is ambiguous. The V end lost 0 bases, the J end lost 1 base, and 7 bases lay between the germline ends. Germline V gene lookup returns CDR1 SGHRS and CDR2 YFSETQ. The CDR3 runs 14 residues. The CDR3 region is CASSLVGRNTEAFF. CDR3 in DNA: TGCGCCAGCAGCTTGGTGGGCAGGAACACTGAAGCTTTCTTT.

CDR3 residues: CAVETLSSTDTQYF. CDR3 sequence (DNA): TGTGCCGTTGAGACACTTTCTAGCACAGATACGCAGTATTTT. The gene calls are TRBV6-1 and TRBJ2-3; D is undetermined. This CDR3 comprises 14 residues. The V end lost 11 bases, the J end lost 0 bases, and 15 bases lay between the germline ends. CDR1 is MNHNS and CDR2 is SASEGT in the germline V gene.

V gene TRBV15 combines with J gene TRBJ2-2; D gene uncertain. Germline V gene data show CDR1 as LNHNV and CDR2 as YYDKDF (reference sequence). The V end lost 8 bases, the J end lost 4 bases, and 11 bases lay between the germline ends. CDR3 length: 13 amino acids. The CDR3 sequence is CATGWGGTGELFF. The CDR3 DNA reads TGTGCCACCGGTTGGGGTGGCACCGGGGAGCTGTTTTTT.

The rearrangement links TRBV6-5 to TRBJ1-2, with D possibly TRBD1 on 5 matching bases. The CDR3 has 12 residues. The V gene's germline CDR1 is MNHEY and CDR2 SVGAGI. The germline V and J ends were trimmed by 6 bases and 6 bases, with 11 bases remaining between them. Written as DNA, the CDR3 is TGTGCCAGCAGGATTGGGACGGATGGCTACACCTTC. Amino acid sequence: CASRIGTDGYTF.

This clone was detected once. The rearrangement links TRBV4-3 to TRBJ2-4; 7 nucleotides align to TRBD1. Per the germline V gene, CDR1 is LGHNA and CDR2 is YSLEER. CDR3 length: 14 residues. With 3 bases clipped from V and 8 bases from J, the junction kept 7 bases outside the gene matches. The CDR3 is CASSQDLTGDIQYF. The CDR3, as DNA: TGCGCCAGCAGCCAGGACTTAACAGGGGACATTCAGTACTTC.

The CDR3 protein is CASSEAGTGNQPQHF. CDR3 DNA sequence: TGTGCCAGCAGTGAAGCGGGGACAGGGAATCAGCCCCAGCATTTT. This chain links TRBV2 with TRBJ1-5; 9 nucleotides match TRBD1. Losses at the gene ends were 0 bases for V and 4 bases for J; bases not matched to a gene: 1. Per germline, CDR1 SNHLY and CDR2 FYNNEI. This CDR3 is built from 15 residues. Combining the CDR3 with reference TRBV2 and TRBJ1-5 gives the whole variable domain EPEVTQTPSHQVTQMGQEVILRCVPISNHLYFYWYRQILGQKVEFLVSFYNNEISEKSEIFDDQFSVERPDGSNFTLKIRSTKLEDSAMYFCASSEAGTGNQPQHFGDGTRLSIL.

The chain recombines TRBV19 with TRBJ1-1; possible D gene TRBD1, 5 bases. The CDR3 runs 13 residues. CDR1 LNHDA and CDR2 SQIVND come from the germline V gene (reference sequence). Trimming took off 2 bases at V and 6 bases at J, with 10 bases between the two ends. In nucleotides, the CDR3 is TGTGCCAGTAGTATAACGACAGTCCCTGAAGCTTTCTTT. It codes for CASSITTVPEAFF.

The chain carries TRBV5-5 and TRBJ2-7; 16 bases map to TRBD2. Germline lookup yields CDR1 SGHKS and CDR2 YYEKEE (reference sequence). After removal of 4 bases from V and 4 bases from J, the junction contained 5 bases not matched to a gene. This CDR3 comprises 16 residues. The CDR3 sequence is CASSQGLAGGRYEQYF. CDR3 coding DNA: TGTGCCAGCAGCCAGGGACTAGCGGGAGGGAGATACGAGCAGTACTTC. Full variable domain (missing parts from reference TRBV5-5 and TRBJ2-7): DAGVTQSPTHLIKTRGQQVTLRCSPISGHKSVSWYQQVLGQGPQFIFQYYEKEERGRGNFPDRFSARQFPNYSSELNVNALLLGDSALYLCASSQGLAGGRYEQYFGPGTRLTVT.